A selection of T cell receptor beta chains follows, all from one sample in a study of T-cell memory formation after mild COVID-19. MiXCR was run by TCRdb on the 5' RACE reads, yielding one entry per CDR3 protein. The sample shows hundreds of thousands of distinct CDR3 sequences, roughly 13% of them seen only once. The sample was PBMCs or a T cell subset sorted from them (not recorded which). Receptors originate from a man between 18 and 29 years old who had mild COVID-19 (a few samples of this study predate the infection). Cell type and time point are not known. CDR3s include the opening cysteine and the closing phenylalanine or tryptophan. A D gene is named only where the DNA matches it firmly. Not every row has a clone size; where given, it reads once, few, many or a size class.

abundance: few; j_gene: TRBJ2-3; v_gene: TRBV20-1; d_gene: TRBD1; len: 14; CDR3aa: CSRTGIESTDTQYF; CDR3nt: TGCAGTCGGACAGGGATTGAGTCCACAGATACGCAGTATTTT
abundance: few; j_gene: TRBJ2-3; v_gene: TRBV5-1; d_gene: NA; len: 12; CDR3aa: CASSDTVDTQYF; CDR3nt: TGCGCCAGCAGCGATACGGTGGATACGCAGTATTTT
abundance: few; j_gene: TRBJ2-3; v_gene: TRBV10-3; d_gene: NA; len: 17; CDR3aa: CAISESGTWKTTDTQYF; CDR3nt: TGTGCCATCAGTGAGTCAGGGACCTGGAAAACCACAGATACGCAGTATTTT
abundance: few; j_gene: TRBJ2-1; v_gene: TRBV6-2/TRBV6-3; d_gene: NA; len: 16; CDR3aa: CASTHPHRGGGNEQFF; CDR3nt: TGTGCCAGCACTCACCCCCACAGGGGAGGAGGCAATGAGCAGTTCTTC
abundance: many; j_gene: TRBJ2-7; v_gene: TRBV7-2; d_gene: NA; len: 13; CDR3aa: CASSLSLGSEQYF; CDR3nt: TGTGCCAGCAGCTTATCCTTGGGGTCCGAGCAGTACTTC
abundance: few; j_gene: TRBJ2-1; v_gene: TRBV18; d_gene: TRBD2; len: 16; CDR3aa: CASSPLTSGGAAEQFF; CDR3nt: TGTGCCAGCTCACCGCTGACTAGCGGGGGGGCCGCGGAGCAGTTCTTC
abundance: NA; j_gene: TRBJ2-5; v_gene: TRBV29-1; d_gene: TRBD1; len: 13; CDR3aa: CSVHRGSQETQYF; CDR3nt: TGCAGCGTTCACAGGGGAAGCCAAGAGACCCAGTACTTC
abundance: NA; j_gene: TRBJ2-3; v_gene: TRBV6-5; d_gene: NA; len: 15; CDR3aa: CASSYGGISTDTQYF; CDR3nt: TGTGCCAGCAGTTACGGGGGGATAAGCACAGATACGCAGTATTTT
abundance: NA; j_gene: TRBJ1-2; v_gene: TRBV28; d_gene: NA; len: 13; CDR3aa: CASSTDGNYGYTF; CDR3nt: TGTGCCAGCAGTACGGACGGAAACTATGGCTACACCTTC
abundance: few; j_gene: TRBJ2-2; v_gene: TRBV19; d_gene: NA; len: 13; CDR3aa: CASNRQNTGELFF; CDR3nt: TGTGCCAGTAACAGGCAGAACACCGGGGAGCTGTTTTTT
abundance: few; j_gene: TRBJ1-4; v_gene: TRBV18; d_gene: NA; len: 16; CDR3aa: CASSPNEGRWNEKLFF; CDR3nt: TGTGCCAGCTCACCGAACGAGGGACGGTGGAATGAAAAACTGTTTTTT
abundance: NA; j_gene: TRBJ2-1; v_gene: TRBV14; d_gene: NA; len: 13; CDR3aa: CASSPGVGNEQFF; CDR3nt: TGTGCCAGCAGCCCAGGGGTGGGGAATGAGCAGTTCTTC
abundance: many; j_gene: TRBJ1-1; v_gene: TRBV4-3; d_gene: NA; len: 14; CDR3aa: CASSQVTGIPEAFF; CDR3nt: TGCGCCAGCAGCCAAGTCACAGGGATCCCTGAAGCTTTCTTT
abundance: NA; j_gene: TRBJ2-3; v_gene: TRBV4-3; d_gene: TRBD2; len: 17; CDR3aa: CASSHNGGTSGGDTQYF; CDR3nt: TGCGCCAGCAGCCACAATGGGGGGACTAGCGGGGGTGATACGCAGTATTTT
abundance: few; j_gene: TRBJ2-1; v_gene: TRBV3-1; d_gene: NA; len: 19; CDR3aa: CASSQGLGFVGSSYNEQFF; CDR3nt: TGTGCCAGCAGCCAAGGTCTCGGGTTCGTGGGAAGCTCCTACAATGAGCAGTTCTTC
abundance: NA; j_gene: TRBJ2-7; v_gene: TRBV6-6; d_gene: NA; len: 14; CDR3aa: CASSYLKGSGEQYF; CDR3nt: TGTGCCAGCAGTTACCTAAAAGGCAGTGGCGAGCAGTACTTC
abundance: NA; j_gene: TRBJ1-2; v_gene: TRBV7-9; d_gene: NA; len: 13; CDR3aa: CASSPTTGPTYTF; CDR3nt: TGTGCCAGCAGCCCTACTACAGGGCCCACCTACACCTTC
abundance: few; j_gene: TRBJ1-1; v_gene: TRBV4-1; d_gene: NA; len: 14; CDR3aa: CASSQEGQVTEAFF; CDR3nt: TGCGCCAGCAGCCAAGAAGGGCAAGTAACTGAAGCTTTCTTT
abundance: NA; j_gene: TRBJ2-1; v_gene: TRBV20-1; d_gene: NA; len: 12; CDR3aa: CSATNENNEQFF; CDR3nt: TGCAGTGCCACGAACGAGAACAATGAGCAGTTCTTC
abundance: NA; j_gene: TRBJ1-2; v_gene: TRBV4-2; d_gene: NA; len: 14; CDR3aa: CASSQVGVDYGYTF; CDR3nt: TGTGCCAGCAGCCAAGTGGGCGTTGACTATGGCTACACCTTC
abundance: few; j_gene: TRBJ2-1; v_gene: TRBV11-1; d_gene: TRBD1; len: 15; CDR3aa: CASSKQGGPYNEQFF; CDR3nt: TGTGCCAGCAGCAAACAGGGGGGCCCATACAATGAGCAGTTCTTC
abundance: few; j_gene: TRBJ2-3; v_gene: TRBV24-1; d_gene: NA; len: 16; CDR3aa: CATSDPQGSSTDTQYF; CDR3nt: TGTGCCACCAGTGACCCGCAGGGGAGTAGCACAGATACGCAGTATTTT
abundance: many; j_gene: TRBJ1-4; v_gene: TRBV12-3/TRBV12-4; d_gene: NA; len: 14; CDR3aa: CASSPPGGEEKLFF; CDR3nt: TGTGCCAGCAGTCCTCCGGGGGGCGAGGAAAAACTGTTTTTT
abundance: NA; j_gene: TRBJ2-5; v_gene: TRBV7-2; d_gene: NA; len: 13; CDR3aa: CASSVPGAETQYF; CDR3nt: TGTGCCAGCAGCGTGCCGGGAGCGGAGACCCAGTACTTC
abundance: few; j_gene: TRBJ1-6; v_gene: TRBV6-5; d_gene: TRBD1; len: 16; CDR3aa: CASSSQQGAQQSPLHF; CDR3nt: TGTGCCAGCAGTAGCCAACAGGGGGCTCAGCAATCACCCCTCCACTTT
abundance: NA; j_gene: TRBJ2-2; v_gene: TRBV29-1; d_gene: NA; len: 12; CDR3aa: CSVARGSGELFF; CDR3nt: TGCAGCGTTGCGCGGGGTTCTGGGGAGCTGTTTTTT
abundance: NA; j_gene: TRBJ2-3; v_gene: TRBV4-3; d_gene: NA; len: 16; CDR3aa: CASSRRGRAVTDTQYF; CDR3nt: TGCGCCAGCAGCCGACGTGGGCGTGCAGTCACAGATACGCAGTATTTT
abundance: few; j_gene: TRBJ2-1; v_gene: TRBV12-5; d_gene: NA; len: 15; CDR3aa: CASAPGAFGNNEQFF; CDR3nt: TGTGCTAGTGCTCCGGGGGCTTTCGGGAACAATGAGCAGTTCTTC
abundance: NA; j_gene: TRBJ2-1; v_gene: TRBV7-8; d_gene: TRBD1; len: 16; CDR3aa: CASSYRQGQGYNEQFF; CDR3nt: TGTGCCAGCAGCTACAGACAGGGTCAGGGGTACAATGAGCAGTTCTTC
abundance: NA; j_gene: TRBJ2-4; v_gene: TRBV9; d_gene: NA; len: 15; CDR3aa: CASSVVRDGGGIQYF; CDR3nt: TGTGCCAGCAGCGTAGTACGGGACGGCGGCGGCATTCAGTACTTC
abundance: few; j_gene: TRBJ2-1; v_gene: TRBV10-3; d_gene: TRBD2; len: 15; CDR3aa: CAISGLAVGYNEQFF; CDR3nt: TGTGCCATCAGTGGTCTAGCGGTTGGGTACAATGAGCAGTTCTTC